This is a list of T cell receptor beta chains from one sample in a study of T cells in Graves' hyperthyroidism and ophthalmopathy. A single record per CDR3 protein comes from TCRdb applying MiXCR to the multiplex PCR reads. Among about 840,000 distinct CDR3 sequences listed, over 35% were seen once. Input material: blood. The source is a man between 18 and 35 years old with Graves' hyperthyroidism. Both conserved end residues are part of each CDR3. Fields, in order: CDR3 DNA, CDR3 protein, J gene, D gene, V gene, clone size. D genes are given only for firm matches. Not every row has a clone size; where given, it reads once, few, many or a size class.

DNA: TGTGCCAGCAGTTACTCGGGAACCGGGGAGCTGTTTTTT
CDR3: CASSYSGTGELFF
J: TRBJ2-2
D: -
V: TRBV6-5
size: many

DNA: TGCAGCGTATCAGCAGTTGATGGGGAGCTGTTTTTT
CDR3: CSVSAVDGELFF
J: TRBJ2-2
D: -
V: TRBV29-1
size: many

DNA: TGTGCCAGCGCGGGGACAGGCGGGACCGGGGAGCTGTTTTTT
CDR3: CASAGTGGTGELFF
J: TRBJ2-2
D: TRBD1
V: TRBV6-5
size: -

DNA: TGTGCCAGCAGTGAAGACAGGCACGAGCAGTACTTC
CDR3: CASSEDRHEQYF
J: TRBJ2-7
D: -
V: TRBV6-1
size: few

DNA: TGCGCCAGCACCAGGGGCGCAGGCTCAACTCAAGGCCAGCAGTACTTC
CDR3: CASTRGAGSTQGQQYF
J: TRBJ2-7
D: -
V: TRBV10-2
size: many

DNA: TGTGCCAGCAGTGAGGGTGGGGTTACCTACGAGCAGTACTTC
CDR3: CASSEGGVTYEQYF
J: TRBJ2-7
D: -
V: TRBV2
size: -

DNA: TGCAGTGCTCCCTCTGACAGGTTGGATGAAAAACTGTTTTTT
CDR3: CSAPSDRLDEKLFF
J: TRBJ1-4
D: -
V: TRBV20-1
size: few

DNA: TGCGCCAGCAGCTTGGCCTTGGAGAGGAACACTGAAGCTTTCTTT
CDR3: CASSLALERNTEAFF
J: TRBJ1-1
D: -
V: TRBV5-1
size: -

DNA: TGTGCCAGCAGTGAAGTACAGGGAAGCAATCAGCCCCAGCATTTT
CDR3: CASSEVQGSNQPQHF
J: TRBJ1-5
D: -
V: TRBV7-9
size: -

DNA: TGTGCCAGCAGTGACTCCGCAGGGGGGAACACTGAAGCTTTCTTT
CDR3: CASSDSAGGNTEAFF
J: TRBJ1-1
D: TRBD1
V: TRBV6-4
size: few

DNA: TGTGCCAGCAGCTTAGTTGTCAGCCAAGAGACCCAGTACTTC
CDR3: CASSLVVSQETQYF
J: TRBJ2-5
D: -
V: TRBV7-2
size: many

DNA: TGTGCCAGCTGTCAGGGCAATCAGCCCCAGCATTTT
CDR3: CASCQGNQPQHF
J: TRBJ1-5
D: -
V: TRBV7-9
size: many

DNA: TGTGCCAGCAGTGGGCGTACTTTGGAGCCCCAGTACTTC
CDR3: CASSGRTLEPQYF
J: TRBJ2-5
D: -
V: TRBV2
size: -

DNA: TGTGCCAGCAGGCTTGGACAGGGGAAATCGGAGACCCAGTACTTC
CDR3: CASRLGQGKSETQYF
J: TRBJ2-5
D: TRBD1
V: TRBV7-2
size: -

DNA: TGTGCCAGCAGCTTAGCGGTCGGGCGGGCAGAGACCCAGTACTTC
CDR3: CASSLAVGRAETQYF
J: TRBJ2-5
D: -
V: TRBV7-2
size: -

DNA: TGTGCCAGCAGCGAGTTTGACAGGGAGTACACCGGGGAGCTGTTTTTT
CDR3: CASSEFDREYTGELFF
J: TRBJ2-2
D: TRBD1
V: TRBV9
size: few

DNA: TGTGCCAGCAGGGGGGACAGGATTTTCTTT
CDR3: CASRGDRIFF
J: TRBJ1-1
D: TRBD1
V: TRBV2
size: many

DNA: TGTGCCAGCAGCCAGGCGGAAGAGCCATCCGAGACCCAGTACTTC
CDR3: CASSQAEEPSETQYF
J: TRBJ2-5
D: -
V: TRBV2
size: -

DNA: TGTGCCAGCAGCTTGGCAGGCGCGAGTGAAAAACTGTTTTTT
CDR3: CASSLAGASEKLFF
J: TRBJ1-4
D: -
V: TRBV7-6
size: many

DNA: TGCAGCGTTGAAGAAGAGGAGGGAAGAGGGAAGAGCTCCTATAATTCACCCCTCCACTTT
CDR3: CSVEEEEGRGKSSYNSPLHF
J: TRBJ1-6
D: -
V: TRBV29-1
size: few

DNA: TGTGCCAGCAGTCGTACAGGAGGCTACACCTTC
CDR3: CASSRTGGYTF
J: TRBJ1-2
D: -
V: TRBV7-9
size: many

DNA: TGTGCCACCAGCAGAGATCGGACTAATGAAAAACTGTTTTTT
CDR3: CATSRDRTNEKLFF
J: TRBJ1-4
D: -
V: TRBV15
size: few

DNA: TGTGCCAGCAGCTTGGAGGCCAGATCCACAGATACGCAGTATTTT
CDR3: CASSLEARSTDTQYF
J: TRBJ2-3
D: -
V: TRBV5-4
size: -

DNA: TGTGCCAGCAGCCGCTGGGAAATGAACACTGAAGCTTTCTTT
CDR3: CASSRWEMNTEAFF
J: TRBJ1-1
D: -
V: TRBV7-9
size: once

DNA: TGTGCTAGTGGTTTGGTAACGGAGACCCAGTACTTC
CDR3: CASGLVTETQYF
J: TRBJ2-5
D: -
V: TRBV12-5
size: -

DNA: TGTGCCAGTCTTTCCCAGGGGAGGACTGAAGCTTTCTTT
CDR3: CASLSQGRTEAFF
J: TRBJ1-1
D: -
V: TRBV19
size: many

DNA: TGCGCCAGCAGCCGTGAGGAGACTGGAGAGACCCAGTACTTC
CDR3: CASSREETGETQYF
J: TRBJ2-5
D: -
V: TRBV4-1
size: -

DNA: TGTGCCAGCAGCCGGGCTGCGGGGGGGAGCTCCTACGAGCAGTACTTC
CDR3: CASSRAAGGSSYEQYF
J: TRBJ2-7
D: TRBD2
V: TRBV7-2
size: few

DNA: TGTGCCAGCAGTGACGGGACAGGGGAGACAGAGACCCAGTACTTC
CDR3: CASSDGTGETETQYF
J: TRBJ2-5
D: TRBD1
V: TRBV6-5
size: -